This is a list of T cell receptor beta chains from one sample in a study of blood T cell repertoires in COVID-19. The table came from immunoSEQ multiplex PCR; TCRdb's copy has only in-frame clones and leaves some out. The sample has around 83,000 clones; more than 85% are singletons. The sequenced material came from peripheral blood. Receptors originate from a man aged 80 or over with active or convalescent COVID-19. CDR3s include the opening cysteine and the closing phenylalanine or tryptophan. A D gene is named only where the DNA matches it firmly. Clone size is shown for a subset of rows, as once, few, many or a class of expanded clone.

size	J	D	V	CDR3	DNA
NA	TRBJ2-5	NA	TRBV7-6	CASSPKVVGLRSRETQYF	TGTGCCAGCAGTCCTAAGGTGGTCGGACTACGGAGTCGGGAGACCCAGTACTTC
NA	TRBJ2-1	TRBD2	TRBV28	CASNLVAGVYNEQFF	TGTGCCAGCAACCTGGTTGCGGGAGTGTACAATGAGCAGTTCTTC
NA	TRBJ1-3	TRBD1	TRBV4-1	CASSQSGTGVGNTIYF	TGCGCCAGCAGCCAATCCGGGACAGGGGTGGGAAACACCATATATTTT
NA	TRBJ1-2	NA	TRBV5-4	CASTETGKANYGYTF	TGTGCCAGCACCGAAACAGGGAAGGCTAACTATGGCTACACCTTC
NA	TRBJ2-3	TRBD2	TRBV6-2/TRBV6-3	CASSLGLAGGYEYF	TGTGCCAGCAGTTTGGGGCTAGCGGGGGGATATGAGTATTTT
once	TRBJ1-2	NA	TRBV29-1	CSVEGDRYTGYTF	TGCAGCGTTGAAGGCGACAGGTACACTGGCTACACCTTC
NA	TRBJ2-2	NA	TRBV5-1	CASSLAPQGELFF	TGCGCCAGCAGCTTGGCCCCGCAGGGGGAGCTGTTTTTT
NA	TRBJ2-1	TRBD1	TRBV3-1/TRBV3-2	CASSRDSSYNEQFF	TGTGCCAGCAGCCGGGACAGCTCCTACAATGAGCAGTTCTTC
NA	TRBJ1-1	TRBD1	TRBV7-9	CASEQGGGTEAFF	TGTGCCAGCGAACAGGGGGGAGGAACTGAAGCTTTCTTT
NA	TRBJ1-4	NA	TRBV6-5	CASSHGGMELFF	TGTGCCAGCAGTCACGGCGGGATGGAACTGTTTTTT
once	TRBJ1-2	NA	TRBV25-1	CASRGGRKPYGYTF	TGTGCCAGCAGGGGAGGACGGAAACCCTATGGCTACACCTTC
NA	TRBJ2-1	TRBD2	TRBV5-1	CASSLGPGTRVSSYNEQFF	TGCGCCAGCAGCTTGGGCCCCGGGACTAGGGTAAGCTCCTACAATGAGCAGTTCTTC
NA	TRBJ2-3	TRBD1	TRBV9	CASSVVGRGPDTQYF	TGTGCCAGCAGCGTAGTGGGCAGGGGGCCAGATACGCAGTATTTT
NA	TRBJ2-2	NA	TRBV18	CASSPEVPVVPTGELFF	TGTGCCAGCTCACCCGAGGTACCGGTGGTCCCCACCGGGGAGCTGTTTTTT
NA	TRBJ1-2	NA	TRBV2	CASSEEGDNYGYTF	TGTGCCAGCAGTGAAGAGGGGGATAACTATGGCTACACCTTC
NA	TRBJ1-2	NA	TRBV30	CAWSVGGSNYGYTF	TGTGCCTGGAGTGTAGGCGGATCTAACTATGGCTACACCTTC
once	TRBJ2-3	NA	TRBV5-1	CASSLGPRGDTQYF	TGCGCCAGCAGCTTAGGACCACGGGGGGATACGCAGTATTTT
NA	TRBJ2-5	TRBD2	TRBV30	CAWAGGFQETQYF	TGTGCCTGGGCGGGGGGGTTTCAAGAGACCCAGTACTTC
NA	TRBJ1-1	NA	TRBV11-3	CASSLDSENTEAFF	TGTGCCAGCAGCTTAGACTCAGAGAACACTGAAGCTTTCTTT
NA	TRBJ2-1	TRBD2	TRBV19	CASYPGLAAYNEQFF	TGTGCCAGCTACCCGGGACTAGCGGCCTACAATGAGCAGTTCTTC
few	TRBJ1-5	NA	TRBV5-1	CASSLDSGSNQPQHF	TGCGCCAGCAGCTTGGATTCAGGGTCCAATCAGCCCCAGCATTTT
NA	TRBJ1-3	TRBD1	TRBV7-8	CASMGTGGPRGNTIYF	TGTGCCAGCATGGGAACAGGGGGCCCGCGAGGAAACACCATATATTTT
once	TRBJ2-3	TRBD2	TRBV7-2	CASSIAGGLMTDTQYF	TGTGCCAGCAGTATAGCGGGGGGGCTGATGACAGATACGCAGTATTTT
NA	TRBJ1-6	TRBD1	TRBV6-1	CASIQGGSGSPLHF	TGTGCCAGCATCCAGGGGGGTAGTGGGTCACCCCTCCACTTT
NA	TRBJ1-2	TRBD1	TRBV5-4	CATQRQGIGYTF	TGTGCCACCCAGCGACAGGGCATTGGCTACACCTTC
NA	TRBJ2-3	TRBD2	TRBV7-9	CASSLGGVAGFTDTQYF	TGTGCCAGCAGCTTAGGTGGGGTAGCGGGATTCACAGATACGCAGTATTTT
once	TRBJ1-1	NA	TRBV4-1	CASSQSPRAGSTEAFF	TGCGCCAGCAGCCAAAGCCCGAGGGCTGGAAGCACTGAAGCTTTCTTT
NA	TRBJ1-2	NA	TRBV19	CASTHTGNYGYTF	TGTGCCAGTACCCACACAGGAAACTATGGCTACACCTTC
NA	TRBJ1-2	NA	TRBV5-4	CASSSGQIFGYTF	TGTGCCAGCAGCTCAGGACAGATATTTGGCTACACCTTC
NA	TRBJ1-6	NA	TRBV7-8	CASSPGGPQVPLHF	TGTGCCAGCAGCCCAGGTGGCCCGCAGGTACCCCTCCACTTT
NA	TRBJ1-2	NA	TRBV28	CASSLAGASYGYTF	TGTGCCAGCAGTCTAGCGGGGGCAAGCTATGGCTACACCTTC
NA	TRBJ1-1	TRBD1	TRBV30	CAWRKQGAFTEAFF	TGTGCCTGGAGAAAACAGGGGGCTTTCACTGAAGCTTTCTTT
NA	TRBJ1-6	NA	TRBV20-1	CSARADNNLHF	TGCAGTGCTAGAGCCGACAACAACCTCCACTTT
NA	TRBJ1-1	TRBD1	TRBV5-4	CASSPATGNTEAFF	TGTGCCAGCAGCCCCGCGACAGGGAATACTGAAGCTTTCTTT
medium-sized	TRBJ1-2	NA	TRBV6-1	CASSEGQFYGYTF	TGTGCCAGCAGTGAAGGACAGTTCTATGGCTACACCTTC
NA	TRBJ1-4	TRBD1	TRBV9	CASSGQGGTTNEKLFF	TGTGCCAGCAGCGGACAGGGCGGGACGACTAATGAAAAACTGTTTTTT
NA	TRBJ1-5	NA	TRBV5-4	CASSSQGRNQPQHF	TGTGCCAGCAGCTCGCAGGGCCGCAATCAGCCCCAGCATTTT
NA	TRBJ1-1	TRBD1	TRBV4-1	CASSQDRDRGRLDTEAFF	TGCGCCAGCAGCCAAGACCGGGACAGGGGGCGTTTGGATACTGAAGCTTTCTTT
NA	TRBJ1-2	NA	TRBV5-8	CASRIGVYGYTF	TGTGCCAGCAGAATAGGGGTCTATGGCTACACCTTC
NA	TRBJ2-4	NA	TRBV19	CASTGGTKNIQYF	TGTGCCAGTACCGGCGGAACCAAAAACATTCAGTACTTC
NA	TRBJ1-2	NA	TRBV12-3/TRBV12-4	CASSLNMNYGYTF	TGTGCCAGCAGTTTAAACATGAACTATGGCTACACCTTC